These T cell receptor beta chains were read from a single sample in a study of post-analysis software for immune sequencing data. TCRdb re-called the PCR reads with MiXCR, one entry per CDR3 protein. The sample records about 460,000 distinct CDR3 sequences, nearly 45% being singletons. Sequencing used blood. The receptors come from a girl aged 10-17 years with multiple sclerosis. The CDR3 runs from the conserved cysteine through the conserved F or W. Fields, in order: D gene, V gene, J gene, CDR3 length, clone size, CDR3 DNA, CDR3 protein. A D gene is named only where the DNA matches it firmly. Clone size, where shown, is once, few, many, or a class for clones that have expanded.

d_call: .
v_call: TRBV6-4
j_call: TRBJ2-3
cdr3_length: 14
clone_size: .
cdr3_nt: TGTGCCAGCAGAACGGACAGAAACACAGATACGCAGTATTTT
cdr3_aa: CASRTDRNTDTQYF

d_call: TRBD2
v_call: TRBV6-2/TRBV6-3
j_call: TRBJ2-1
cdr3_length: 14
clone_size: few
cdr3_nt: TGTGCCAGCAGTTCGGCGGGAGGGCCGAATGAGCAGTTCTTC
cdr3_aa: CASSSAGGPNEQFF

d_call: TRBD2
v_call: TRBV5-1
j_call: TRBJ2-1
cdr3_length: 18
clone_size: .
cdr3_nt: TGCGCCAGCAGCTCGATGGGGGGCCTAGCGGGTGCTGGGGATGAGCAGTTCTTC
cdr3_aa: CASSSMGGLAGAGDEQFF

d_call: TRBD2
v_call: TRBV2
j_call: TRBJ2-7
cdr3_length: 15
clone_size: .
cdr3_nt: TGTGCCATCGAAAAACCGGGACTAAAGACCTACGAGCAGTACTTC
cdr3_aa: CAIEKPGLKTYEQYF

d_call: .
v_call: TRBV15
j_call: TRBJ2-1
cdr3_length: 16
clone_size: .
cdr3_nt: TGTGCCACCAGCCTGACCCTGACCGGGAGTTACAATGAGCAGTTCTTC
cdr3_aa: CATSLTLTGSYNEQFF

d_call: .
v_call: TRBV5-5
j_call: TRBJ2-5
cdr3_length: 13
clone_size: few
cdr3_nt: TGTGCCAGCAGCAGATCAGCGGAAGAGACCCAGTACTTC
cdr3_aa: CASSRSAEETQYF

d_call: TRBD2
v_call: TRBV5-1
j_call: TRBJ2-1
cdr3_length: 15
clone_size: .
cdr3_nt: TGCGCCAGCAGCCCCGGGACTAGCGACTACAATGAGCAGTTCTTC
cdr3_aa: CASSPGTSDYNEQFF

d_call: .
v_call: TRBV16
j_call: TRBJ2-7
cdr3_length: 19
clone_size: .
cdr3_nt: TGTGCCAGCAGCCAATCGGCCCGGGGGGCCAGCATTATCTCCTACGAGCAGTACTTC
cdr3_aa: CASSQSARGASIISYEQYF

d_call: .
v_call: TRBV20-1
j_call: TRBJ2-7
cdr3_length: 12
clone_size: .
cdr3_nt: TGCAGTGCTAGCGGGGATTACCCCGAGCAGTACTTC
cdr3_aa: CSASGDYPEQYF

d_call: .
v_call: TRBV5-5
j_call: TRBJ2-1
cdr3_length: 17
clone_size: .
cdr3_nt: TGTGCCAGCAGCCCACGAAGCCGGAGGATCCCCTACAATGAGCAGTTCTTC
cdr3_aa: CASSPRSRRIPYNEQFF

d_call: TRBD1
v_call: TRBV4-1
j_call: TRBJ2-3
cdr3_length: 15
clone_size: .
cdr3_nt: TGCGCCAGCAGCCCGGGACAGGCATACACAGATACGCAGTATTTT
cdr3_aa: CASSPGQAYTDTQYF

d_call: .
v_call: TRBV11-3
j_call: TRBJ2-1
cdr3_length: 12
clone_size: .
cdr3_nt: TGTGCCAGCAGCCGTGCTTCCCGCGAGCAGTTCTTC
cdr3_aa: CASSRASREQFF

d_call: TRBD1
v_call: TRBV20-1
j_call: TRBJ2-7
cdr3_length: 13
clone_size: few
cdr3_nt: TGCAGTGCCATCCGGGACAGCTCCTACGAGCAGTACTTC
cdr3_aa: CSAIRDSSYEQYF

d_call: TRBD2
v_call: TRBV12-3/TRBV12-4
j_call: TRBJ2-5
cdr3_length: 14
clone_size: few
cdr3_nt: TGTGCCAGCAGTTTCGGCGGGAGGGCGAAGACCCAGTACTTC
cdr3_aa: CASSFGGRAKTQYF

d_call: .
v_call: TRBV4-1
j_call: TRBJ1-5
cdr3_length: 14
clone_size: .
cdr3_nt: TGCGCCAGCAGCCCACTCGGCGGCTATCAGCCCCAGCATTTT
cdr3_aa: CASSPLGGYQPQHF

d_call: TRBD1
v_call: TRBV5-1
j_call: TRBJ1-1
cdr3_length: 15
clone_size: .
cdr3_nt: TGCGCCAGCAGCCCGACAGGGGGCTGGAACACTGAAGCTTTCTTT
cdr3_aa: CASSPTGGWNTEAFF

d_call: .
v_call: TRBV9
j_call: TRBJ1-2
cdr3_length: 13
clone_size: few
cdr3_nt: TGTGCCAGCAGCGTAGGGGGGGCAGATGGCTACACCTTC
cdr3_aa: CASSVGGADGYTF

d_call: TRBD2
v_call: TRBV10-3
j_call: TRBJ2-1
cdr3_length: 16
clone_size: .
cdr3_nt: TGTGCCATCAGTGGTTCCGGGGCTAGCGGGTACAATGAGCAGTTCTTC
cdr3_aa: CAISGSGASGYNEQFF

d_call: .
v_call: TRBV12-3/TRBV12-4
j_call: TRBJ1-2
cdr3_length: 15
clone_size: once
cdr3_nt: TGTGCCAGCAGTTTAGCCTACAGGGATCCAGGTGGCTACACCTTC
cdr3_aa: CASSLAYRDPGGYTF

d_call: .
v_call: TRBV20-1
j_call: TRBJ2-3
cdr3_length: 13
clone_size: .
cdr3_nt: TGCAGTGCAACCGCCAGCGCGGCAGATACGCAGTATTTT
cdr3_aa: CSATASAADTQYF

d_call: .
v_call: TRBV7-3
j_call: TRBJ2-4
cdr3_length: 16
clone_size: .
cdr3_nt: TGTGCCAGCAGCTCGGGACTCCTAATAACCAAAAACATTCAGTACTTC
cdr3_aa: CASSSGLLITKNIQYF

d_call: .
v_call: TRBV6-6
j_call: TRBJ1-1
cdr3_length: 11
clone_size: .
cdr3_nt: TGTGCCAGCGGCGTCCAGAGTGAAGCTTTCTTT
cdr3_aa: CASGVQSEAFF

d_call: TRBD2
v_call: TRBV5-1
j_call: TRBJ2-3
cdr3_length: 17
clone_size: .
cdr3_nt: TGCGCCAGCAGCCCCTCGGCACTTAGCGGGAGTCCAGATACGCAGTATTTT
cdr3_aa: CASSPSALSGSPDTQYF

d_call: .
v_call: TRBV12-3/TRBV12-4
j_call: TRBJ2-5
cdr3_length: 15
clone_size: .
cdr3_nt: TGTGCCAGCAGCCAAATAGGGAGAGGGCAAGAGACCCAGTACTTC
cdr3_aa: CASSQIGRGQETQYF

d_call: .
v_call: TRBV29-1
j_call: TRBJ1-1
cdr3_length: 15
clone_size: .
cdr3_nt: TGCAGCGTTGAAAGGGGAGGACCCTTGGGCACTGAAGCTTTCTTT
cdr3_aa: CSVERGGPLGTEAFF

d_call: .
v_call: TRBV15
j_call: TRBJ2-3
cdr3_length: 17
clone_size: few
cdr3_nt: TGTGCCACCAGCAGAGATAGCGCGGACCCTAGCACAGATACGCAGTATTTT
cdr3_aa: CATSRDSADPSTDTQYF

d_call: .
v_call: TRBV6-6
j_call: TRBJ2-4
cdr3_length: 14
clone_size: .
cdr3_nt: TGTGCCAGCATTTCCCGCGGAGATCCTAACATTCAGTACTTC
cdr3_aa: CASISRGDPNIQYF

d_call: .
v_call: TRBV7-2
j_call: TRBJ2-7
cdr3_length: 13
clone_size: few
cdr3_nt: TGTGCCAGCGGATATCCATTAAGGGGCGAGCAGTACTTC
cdr3_aa: CASGYPLRGEQYF

d_call: .
v_call: TRBV29-1
j_call: TRBJ2-5
cdr3_length: 14
clone_size: .
cdr3_nt: TGCAGCGTTGAACAATCGCGGTACCAAGAGACCCAGTACTTC
cdr3_aa: CSVEQSRYQETQYF

d_call: .
v_call: TRBV28
j_call: TRBJ2-7
cdr3_length: 15
clone_size: .
cdr3_nt: TGTGCCAGCAGTTTACGGCAGCTTTCTTCCTACGAGCAGTACTTC
cdr3_aa: CASSLRQLSSYEQYF

d_call: .
v_call: TRBV12-3/TRBV12-4
j_call: TRBJ2-3
cdr3_length: 12
clone_size: once
cdr3_nt: TGTGCCAGCAGGGCGAGAGACGTTACGCAGTATTTT
cdr3_aa: CASRARDVTQYF

d_call: TRBD1
v_call: TRBV28
j_call: TRBJ1-1
cdr3_length: 14
clone_size: .
cdr3_nt: TGTGCCAGCAGTCACAGGGGGCGCGGCACTGAAGCTTTCTTT
cdr3_aa: CASSHRGRGTEAFF

d_call: TRBD1
v_call: TRBV15
j_call: TRBJ1-4
cdr3_length: 14
clone_size: .
cdr3_nt: TGTGCCACCAGCTACGACAGGGTCGGTGAAAAACTGTTTTTT
cdr3_aa: CATSYDRVGEKLFF

d_call: TRBD2
v_call: TRBV7-9
j_call: TRBJ2-1
cdr3_length: 18
clone_size: few
cdr3_nt: TGTGCCAGCAGCTACGGCTTTGCGGGAGGGCGCCTCTACAATGAGCAGTTCTTC
cdr3_aa: CASSYGFAGGRLYNEQFF

d_call: TRBD2
v_call: TRBV20-1
j_call: TRBJ2-1
cdr3_length: 15
clone_size: .
cdr3_nt: TGCAGTTTCTGGAGCGGGAGATGGGGCGGTGGTGAGCAGTTCTTC
cdr3_aa: CSFWSGRWGGGEQFF

d_call: .
v_call: TRBV10-3
j_call: TRBJ2-1
cdr3_length: 15
clone_size: .
cdr3_nt: TGTGCCATCAGTGATGAGCGCATGTCCCACAATGAGCAGTTCTTC
cdr3_aa: CAISDERMSHNEQFF

d_call: TRBD1
v_call: TRBV20-1
j_call: TRBJ2-7
cdr3_length: 14
clone_size: once
cdr3_nt: TGCAGTGCTAGACCTGGACAGGGGTCCTACGAGCAGTACTTC
cdr3_aa: CSARPGQGSYEQYF

d_call: .
v_call: TRBV5-1
j_call: TRBJ2-7
cdr3_length: 14
clone_size: few
cdr3_nt: TGCGCCAGCAGCCCCTCTAGTAATCACCACGAGCAGTACTTC
cdr3_aa: CASSPSSNHHEQYF

d_call: .
v_call: TRBV20-1
j_call: TRBJ2-1
cdr3_length: 11
clone_size: few
cdr3_nt: TGCAGTGCTAGAGGGGGCCGGGAGCAGTTCTTC
cdr3_aa: CSARGGREQFF

d_call: .
v_call: TRBV28
j_call: TRBJ2-3
cdr3_length: 14
clone_size: .
cdr3_nt: TGTGCCAGCAGCTGGACGGGAGTCGCAGATACGCAGTATTTT
cdr3_aa: CASSWTGVADTQYF

d_call: .
v_call: TRBV24-1
j_call: TRBJ1-1
cdr3_length: 15
clone_size: .
cdr3_nt: TGTGCCACCAGTGATAGCGGGGGGCGCGGCACTGAAGCTTTCTTT
cdr3_aa: CATSDSGGRGTEAFF

d_call: .
v_call: TRBV7-3
j_call: TRBJ1-2
cdr3_length: 13
clone_size: .
cdr3_nt: TGTGCCAGCAGCTTGCAGGAGGGCTATGGCTACACCTTC
cdr3_aa: CASSLQEGYGYTF

d_call: TRBD1
v_call: TRBV7-9
j_call: TRBJ1-5
cdr3_length: 15
clone_size: .
cdr3_nt: TGTGCCAGCAGCCCAGGACAGGGCCGGGGTCAGCCCCAGCATTTT
cdr3_aa: CASSPGQGRGQPQHF

d_call: TRBD1
v_call: TRBV6-5
j_call: TRBJ1-1
cdr3_length: 14
clone_size: .
cdr3_nt: TGTGCCAGCAGTTACTCGCTGGGACAGGCTGAAGCTTTCTTT
cdr3_aa: CASSYSLGQAEAFF

d_call: TRBD2
v_call: TRBV28
j_call: TRBJ2-1
cdr3_length: 15
clone_size: .
cdr3_nt: TGTGCCAGCAGTTTATTAGCTAGCGGGAACGATGAGCAGTTCTTC
cdr3_aa: CASSLLASGNDEQFF

d_call: TRBD2
v_call: TRBV9
j_call: TRBJ2-1
cdr3_length: 16
clone_size: .
cdr3_nt: TGTGCCAGCAGCGTAGGGACTAGCGGGAGGGCAAATGAGCAGTTCTTC
cdr3_aa: CASSVGTSGRANEQFF

d_call: TRBD2
v_call: TRBV7-2
j_call: TRBJ2-5
cdr3_length: 17
clone_size: .
cdr3_nt: TGTGCCAGCAGCTTCGGGACTAGCGGGAGTGGGGGAGAGACCCAGTACTTC
cdr3_aa: CASSFGTSGSGGETQYF

d_call: .
v_call: TRBV4-3
j_call: TRBJ2-2
cdr3_length: 14
clone_size: .
cdr3_nt: TGCGCCAGCAGCAGGGATTTTAACACCGGGGAGCTGTTTTTT
cdr3_aa: CASSRDFNTGELFF

d_call: .
v_call: TRBV7-2
j_call: TRBJ2-7
cdr3_length: 15
clone_size: .
cdr3_nt: TGTGCCAGCAGCTTAGAAAGGGACGGAACCTACGAGCAGTACTTC
cdr3_aa: CASSLERDGTYEQYF

d_call: TRBD2
v_call: TRBV7-9
j_call: TRBJ2-1
cdr3_length: 15
clone_size: few
cdr3_nt: TGTGCCAGCAGCTTAGGTAGCGGGAGGGCCAATGAGCAGTTCTTC
cdr3_aa: CASSLGSGRANEQFF

d_call: TRBD1
v_call: TRBV7-2
j_call: TRBJ1-6
cdr3_length: 15
clone_size: few
cdr3_nt: TGTGCCAGCAGCCCCCTAGGAGGGGGCAGTTCACCCCTCCACTTT
cdr3_aa: CASSPLGGGSSPLHF